A single sample is the source of the 9 T cell receptor beta chains below, sequenced in a study of blood T cell repertoires in COVID-19. The assay was immunoSEQ multiplex PCR, and TCRdb's table has in-frame clones only and misses some. The sample yields about 150,000 clones, around 84% seen once. Sequenced: peripheral blood. These receptors originate from a man older than 75 with acute or convalescent COVID-19.

This clone has only one observation. V is TRBV18 and J is TRBJ1-2; 7 positions agree with TRBD1. The CDR3 length is 13 residues. Germline V gene sequence: CDR1 KGHSH, CDR2 LQKENI. V was pared by 3 bases and J by 7 bases, with 5 bases of the junction left unmatched. The DNA of the CDR3 is TGTGCCAGCTCACCGCCGACAGGGTCTGGCTACACCTTC. This encodes CASSPPTGSGYTF.

The chain combines TRBV24-1 with TRBJ2-1; 7 bases fit TRBD1. Per the germline V gene, CDR1 is KGHDR and CDR2 is SFDVKD. The CDR3 is made up of 16 amino acids. V trimming: 3 bases; J trimming: 7 bases; junction bases outside the gene matches: 11. The CDR3 here is CATSDTTPTGRNEQFF. CDR3 coding DNA: TGTGCCACCAGTGATACCACACCGACAGGGCGGAATGAGCAGTTCTTC.

V gene TRBV19 combines with J gene TRBJ1-5; 7 bases line up with TRBD1. After removal of 2 bases from V and 3 bases from J, the junction contained 7 bases not matched to a gene. The CDR3 consists of 16 residues. Germline V gene data show CDR1 as LNHDA and CDR2 as SQIVND (reference sequence). CDR3 coding DNA: TGTGCCAGTAGTATATACAGGGGACGGTACAATCAGCCCCAGCATTTT. Translation gives CASSIYRGRYNQPQHF.

The rearrangement joins TRBV7-2 to TRBJ2-3; D unresolved. Germline-derived CDR1 and CDR2 are SGHTA and FQGNSA. Trimming took off 2 bases at V and 8 bases at J, with 11 bases between the two ends. This CDR3 has 13 residues. CDR3 loop: CASSLSPTGTQYF. CDR3 DNA sequence: TGTGCCAGCAGCTTATCCCCCACGGGTACGCAGTATTTT.

This chain joins TRBV7-7 and TRBJ2-1; tentatively, D is TRBD1 (6 bases). Germline CDR1 SSHAT, CDR2 FNYEAQ (reference sequence). CDR3 length: 14 residues. V was pared by 1 base and J by 8 bases, with 12 bases between. CDR3 in DNA: TGTGCCAGCAGCTTAGGGGGGCCTTTGGATGAGCAGTTCTTC. The encoded protein is CASSLGGPLDEQFF.

This chain links TRBV6-6 with TRBJ1-1; a weak D match, TRBD1 (6 bases). This CDR3 is 15 amino acids long. The germline V and J ends were trimmed by 4 bases and 1 base, with 13 bases remaining between them. From germline, CDR1 is MNHNY and CDR2 SVGAGI (reference sequence). CDR3 amino acids: CASSSQTGENTEAFF. The CDR3 region has the DNA TGTGCCAGCAGTTCCCAGACAGGCGAGAACACTGAAGCTTTCTTT.

V and J are TRBV29-1 and TRBJ2-3; the D is unclear. The V and J ends lost 4 bases and 4 bases respectively, with 9 bases between them. Germline V gene sequence: CDR1 SQVTM, CDR2 ANQGSEA. The CDR3 loop spans 12 amino acids. CDR3 DNA: TGCAGCGTTGTATCCTCAGCAGATACGCAGTATTTT. Translated, it gives CSVVSSADTQYF.

The genes are TRBV18 and TRBJ1-2, with a possible D match to TRBD1 (5 bases). Germline V gene data show CDR1 as KGHSH and CDR2 as LQKENI. V was trimmed by 0 bases and J by 4 bases, leaving 15 bases between them. The CDR3 spans 16 residues. The CDR3 reads CASSPPNPSGGYGYTF. CDR3 coding DNA: TGTGCCAGCTCACCACCGAACCCAAGCGGGGGCTATGGCTACACCTTC.

This clone was seen a few times. The J gene is TRBJ2-1, the V gene TRBV18; 11 bases fit TRBD2. Germline trimming cut 4 bases from V and 3 bases from J; bases unmatched to any gene: 2. Germline CDR1 KGHSH, CDR2 LQKENI. The CDR3 loop spans 15 amino acids. CDR3 DNA sequence: TGTGCCAGCTCACGAGGGACTAGCGGCTACAATGAGCAGTTCTTC. The encoded protein is CASSRGTSGYNEQFF.